Below, 29 T cell receptor beta chains from the same sample are listed, as sequenced in a study of blood T cell repertoires in COVID-19. Measured with immunoSEQ multiplex PCR; TCRdb has only the in-frame clones, and not every one. The sample has roughly 64,000 clones, just over 85% seen once; the top ten hold approximately 3%. The sequenced sample was peripheral blood. All receptors derive from a man aged 45 to 65 with active COVID-19.

This clone was seen a handful of times. The V gene is TRBV5-1, the J gene TRBJ2-2, with TRBD1 as a possible D gene (5 bases). V lost 5 bases and J lost 4, with 12 bases in between. This CDR3 has 14 residues. CDR1 and CDR2 (germline): SGHRS, YFSETQ. CDR3 protein: CASSFRGGTGELFF. The CDR3 DNA is TGCGCCAGCAGTTTTAGGGGTGGCACCGGGGAGCTGTTTTTT.

The chain joins TRBV19 to TRBJ2-7, with D possibly matching TRBD2 (6 bases). V shed 5 bases and J shed 4 bases, with 15 bases lying between them. This CDR3 is built from 14 residues. Germline values: CDR1 LNHDA, CDR2 SQIVND (reference sequence). In DNA, the CDR3 is TGTGCCAGTAGTCCCCAGACTAGACAGTACGAGCAGTACTTC. Its translation: CASSPQTRQYEQYF.

The rearrangement uses TRBV14 and TRBJ2-1; D might be TRBD2 (5 bases). The CDR3 is 15 amino acids. Germline V lookup: CDR1 SGHDN, CDR2 FVKESK. Trimming took off 0 bases at V and 7 bases at J, with 13 bases between the two ends. The CDR3 DNA reads TGTGCCAGCAGCCAAGATTGGGTTAGGAGGAATGAGCAGTTCTTC. Translated, it gives CASSQDWVRRNEQFF.

The chain joins TRBV27 to TRBJ1-1, with 8 bases identical to TRBD1. V was clipped by 5 bases and J by 2 bases; unmatched bases: 16. This CDR3 is 18 amino acids long. The germline gives CDR1 MNHEY, CDR2 SMNVEV (reference sequence). The CDR3 loop reads CASSQAPPGQDGNTEAFF. CDR3 coding DNA: TGTGCCAGCAGTCAAGCCCCTCCGGGACAGGATGGTAACACTGAAGCTTTCTTT.

The chain has TRBV19 and TRBJ2-1; 13 bases match TRBD2. Trimming removed 3 bases from V and 7 bases from J; junction bases left unmatched: 3. CDR3 size: 15 residues. Germline V CDR1 and CDR2: LNHDA, SQIVND (reference sequence). For the CDR3, the DNA is TGTGCCAGTAGTATGGAGACTAGCGGGAGGAATGAGCAGTTCTTC. As protein: CASSMETSGRNEQFF.

This clone came up a few times. The CDR3 region is CASSPRGTDSQETQYF. Here the CDR3 DNA reads TGTGCCAGCTCCCCCCGGGGGACAGACAGTCAAGAGACCCAGTACTTC. The chain links TRBV18 to TRBJ2-5; maybe TRBD1 (7 bases). In germline, CDR1 is KGHSH, CDR2 LQKENI. V lost 6 bases and J lost 2, with 19 bases in between. This CDR3 has 16 residues.

The chain is built from TRBV27 and TRBJ2-5; 9 nucleotides line up with TRBD1. Germline CDR1 and CDR2: MNHEY and SMNVEV (reference sequence). V was clipped by 6 bases and J by 0 bases; unmatched bases: 8. The CDR3 totals 16 residues. The CDR3 is CASRNMDRGNQETQYF. DNA of the CDR3: TGTGCCAGCAGGAATATGGACAGGGGTAACCAAGAGACCCAGTACTTC.

The chain uses TRBV29-1 and TRBJ1-2, with 8 bases lining up with TRBD1. This CDR3 is built from 13 residues. CDR1 and CDR2 from the germline V gene are SQVTM and ANQGSEA. V gave up 4 bases and J gave up 9 bases; unmatched junction bases: 10. The DNA of the CDR3 is TGCAGCGTTGGTCTGGAGGACAGGGAAAGCTACACCTTC. Protein product: CSVGLEDRESYTF.

This chain joins TRBV10-2 and TRBJ1-2; 8 bases match TRBD1. Germline V CDR1 and CDR2: WSHSY, SAAADI. CDR3 length: 16 residues. With 5 bases clipped from V and 6 bases from J, the junction kept 14 bases outside the gene matches. The CDR3 spells CASSNYRTSGGDGYTF. In DNA form, the CDR3 reads TGCGCCAGCAGTAACTATAGAACTTCAGGGGGCGATGGCTACACCTTC.

V and J are TRBV6-6 and TRBJ1-1; D perhaps matches TRBD1 (5 bases). CDR3 length: 16 residues. V was shortened by 8 bases and J by 5 bases, with 24 bases between the two germline ends. From germline, CDR1 is MNHNY and CDR2 SVGAGI (reference sequence). In DNA, the CDR3 is TGTGCCAGCGCCCCCTTCGCGGCCAGGAGGGGTACTGAAGCTTTCTTT. It translates to CASAPFAARRGTEAFF.

The chain joins TRBV11-2 to TRBJ1-6; no definite D call. This CDR3 contains 13 residues. The germline CDR1 and CDR2 sequences are SGHAT and FQNNGV. Trimming shortened V by 7 bases and J by 7 bases, and 11 bases separated the two germline ends. Written as DNA, the CDR3 is TGTGCCAGCACCGTCCCCGGGAATTCACCCCTCCACTTT. Protein sequence: CASTVPGNSPLHF.

The chain recombines TRBV9 with TRBJ1-5; D remains ambiguous. The germline CDR1 and CDR2 sequences are SGDLS and YYNGEE. Trimming took off 0 bases at V and 7 bases at J, with 14 bases between the two ends. The length of the CDR3 is 15 residues. The CDR3 DNA reads as TGTGCCAGCAGCGTAGGAGGGTCCGGGTGGCAGCCCCAGCATTTT. Translation: CASSVGGSGWQPQHF.

In its sample, this clone was seen once. The rearrangement joins TRBV11-1 to TRBJ1-3; no firm D call. The CDR3 covers 15 residues. V lost 7 bases and J lost 4, with 17 bases in between. CDR1 SGHAT and CDR2 FQDESV come from the germline V gene (reference sequence). CDR3 nucleotide sequence: TGTGCCAGCACCTTGACCGGGGTTTCGGGAAACACCATATATTTT. Translation gives CASTLTGVSGNTIYF.

About this clone itself: A read error may produce the germline difference seen at one junction end. The chain employs TRBV15 and TRBJ2-3; 8 bases line up with TRBD1. Per germline, CDR1 LNHNV and CDR2 YYDKDF (reference sequence). The CDR3 spans 15 residues. The CDR3: CAASSRQGNTDTQYF. The CDR3, as DNA: TGTGCCGCCAGCAGTCGACAGGGGAACACAGATACGCAGTATTTT.

The rearrangement joins TRBV4-3 to TRBJ2-7; TRBD1 aligns across 8 bases. The germline V gene has CDR1 LGHNA and CDR2 YSLEER. CDR3 length: 15 residues. The V gene end was trimmed by 4 bases and the J gene end by 3 bases; junction bases not matched to a gene: 8. The CDR3 nucleotides are TGCGCCAGCAGCCCTCTCGGGACAGGAAACTACGAGCAGTACTTC. This translates into CASSPLGTGNYEQYF.

This clone came up once. The J gene is TRBJ2-3, the V gene TRBV11-2, with TRBD1 matching 7 bases. The CDR3 contains 18 residues. CDR1 is SGHAT, CDR2 FQNNGV, per germline. V lost 3 bases to trimming and J lost 5 bases; unmatched junction nucleotides: 17. CDR3 coding DNA: TGTGCCAGCAGCTTGAGACATGTGACGGGACAGAAGGAAGATACGCAGTATTTT. Translating it yields CASSLRHVTGQKEDTQYF.

The chain uses TRBV10-3 and TRBJ1-4, with D perhaps matching TRBD1 (6 bases). The V end was cut by 3 bases, the J end by 0 bases, with 8 bases between. This CDR3 comprises 15 residues. Germline loops: CDR1 ENHRY, CDR2 SYGVKD. CDR3 amino acids: CAISEGGATNEKLFF. The CDR3 DNA follows: TGTGCCATCAGTGAAGGGGGGGCAACTAATGAAAAACTGTTTTTT.

The gene calls are TRBV5-5 and TRBJ1-5; maybe TRBD1 (6 bases). There are 16 residues in the CDR3. V dropped 5 bases and J dropped 0 bases, with 15 bases sitting between them. Germline V gene lookup returns CDR1 SGHKS and CDR2 YYEKEE (reference sequence). The CDR3 nucleotides are TGTGCCAGCAGGTCCGGGACACCATTTAGCAATCAGCCCCAGCATTTT. Translated: CASRSGTPFSNQPQHF.

This chain links TRBV5-5 with TRBJ2-7; 7 positions agree with TRBD2. Germline V gives CDR1 SGHKS, CDR2 YYEKEE (reference sequence). Germline trimming cut 5 bases from V and 3 bases from J; bases unmatched to any gene: 8. CDR3 size: 14 residues. CDR3 coding DNA: TGTGCCAGCAGTTCCGGGACTACCAACTACGAGCAGTACTTC. Its translation: CASSSGTTNYEQYF.

This clone was detected only a few times. CDR3 amino acids: CASSSQGAPGYGYTF. The CDR3 DNA reads as TGTGCCAGCAGCTCCCAGGGGGCGCCGGGCTATGGCTACACCTTC. The J gene is TRBJ1-2, the V gene TRBV7-9, with 8 bases aligning to TRBD1. The CDR3 sequence is 15 residues long. V lost 4 bases to trimming and J lost 4 bases; unmatched junction nucleotides: 8. The germline CDR1 and CDR2 sequences are SEHNR and FQNEAQ (reference sequence). Combining the CDR3 with reference TRBV7-9 and TRBJ1-2 gives the whole variable domain DTGVSQNPRHKITKRGQNVTFRCDPISEHNRLYWYRQTLGQGPEFLTYFQNEAQLEKSRLLSDRFSAERPKGSFSTLEIQRTEQGDSAMYLCASSSQGAPGYGYTFGSGTRLTVV.

The chain combines TRBV7-2 with TRBJ2-5; D might be TRBD2 (5 bases). The CDR3 spans 15 residues. The V gene lost 0 bases and the J gene lost 3 bases, with 11 bases spanning the gap. The germline CDR1 and CDR2 sequences are SGHTA and FQGNSA. The CDR3 sequence: CASSLAGLAEETQYF. For the CDR3, the DNA is TGTGCCAGCAGCTTAGCAGGCCTAGCAGAAGAGACCCAGTACTTC.

V is TRBV5-1 and J is TRBJ2-5; the match to TRBD1 covers 8 bases. The CDR3 extends over 14 amino acids. J gave up 4 bases and V 4 bases, and 6 bases lay outside the gene matches. The germline V gene encodes CDR1 SGHRS and CDR2 YFSETQ. CDR3 loop: CASSAGQGSETQYF. The CDR3 DNA sequence: TGCGCCAGCAGCGCCGGACAGGGTTCAGAGACCCAGTACTTC.

The CDR3 spells CASSYFSRGGTDTQYF. DNA for the CDR3: TGTGCCAGCAGTTACTTCTCCAGGGGCGGCACAGATACGCAGTATTTT. The chain combines TRBV6-6 with TRBJ2-3; a weak D match, TRBD1 (6 bases). With 1 base removed from V and 1 base from J, the gap between germline ends came to 12 bases. This CDR3 has 16 amino acids. The germline gives CDR1 MNHNY, CDR2 SVGAGI (reference sequence).

The chain uses TRBV29-1 and TRBJ2-7; D may be TRBD2 (6 bases). Per the germline V gene, CDR1 is SQVTM and CDR2 is ANQGSEA. With 6 bases removed from V and 3 bases from J, the gap between germline ends came to 21 bases. This CDR3 region has 15 residues. Written as DNA, the CDR3 is TGCAGCGTCTCCGTAGCATGGGACTCTTACTACGAGCAGTACTTC. Protein: CSVSVAWDSYYEQYF.

This rearrangement joins TRBV5-4 to TRBJ2-1; 13 bases are a match to TRBD2. Germline V gives CDR1 SGHNT, CDR2 YYREEE (reference sequence). This CDR3 has 15 amino acids. J lost 8 bases, V lost 4 bases, and 6 bases had no gene match. The CDR3 DNA follows: TGTGCCAGCAGCCCGGGGACTAGCGGGGACGATGAGCAGTTCTTC. Amino acid sequence: CASSPGTSGDDEQFF.

This chain uses TRBV7-9 with TRBJ1-5; D gene unclear. The germline V gene has CDR1 SEHNR and CDR2 FQNEAQ (reference sequence). Trimming stripped 1 base from V and 4 bases from J, with 5 bases between. This CDR3 contains 13 residues. The CDR3 bases are TGTGCCAGCAGCTTAGACCAGAATCAGCCCCAGCATTTT. Protein sequence: CASSLDQNQPQHF.

The CDR3 loop reads CASSLQATEAFF. CDR3 nucleotide sequence: TGTGCCAGCAGTCTTCAGGCGACTGAAGCTTTCTTT. V is TRBV6-5 and J is TRBJ1-1; D gene ambiguous. Germline lookup yields CDR1 MNHEY and CDR2 SVGAGI. The CDR3 is 12 residues long. V lost 5 bases to trimming and J lost 5 bases, with 9 bases between them.

The chain joins TRBV4-3 to TRBJ2-7, with 10 bases that match TRBD2. Germline V gene lookup returns CDR1 LGHNA and CDR2 YSLEER. V trimming: 0 bases; J trimming: 4 bases; junction bases outside the gene matches: 9. The CDR3 covers 17 residues. Here the CDR3 DNA reads TGCGCCAGCAGCCAAGACCTGGCTAGCGGGAGAAGGTACGAGCAGTACTTC. This codes for CASSQDLASGRRYEQYF.

This clone showed up just a few times. The chain recombines TRBV7-9 with TRBJ2-7; possible D gene TRBD2, 6 bases. V was trimmed by 4 bases and J by 5 bases, leaving 12 bases between them. Germline lookup yields CDR1 SEHNR and CDR2 FQNEAQ (reference sequence). The CDR3 runs 13 residues. CDR3 in DNA: TGTGCCAGCAGCTGGAGGGGAAGGGACGAGCAGTACTTC. Protein sequence: CASSWRGRDEQYF.